The next 21 T cell receptor beta chains were all read from a single sample in a study of T cells in Graves' hyperthyroidism and ophthalmopathy. The investigators amplified TCR beta CDR3 regions from RNA transcripts. Initially, a first-round RT-PCR of the TCR CDR3 employed the HTBI primer set. TCRdb re-derived calls from the multiplex PCR reads in MiXCR, one entry per CDR3 protein. Of 550,000 to 600,000 distinct CDR3 sequences detected, approximately 14% appear once; the ten largest clones hold about 6.6%. The specimen sequenced was blood. The receptors originated from a woman aged 18-35 years with Graves' ophthalmopathy.

The CDR3 region has the DNA TGCGCCAGCAGCCCAAGAGGTCCCGGGACATATTACAATGAGCAGTTCTTC. Translated, it gives CASSPRGPGTYYNEQFF. The chain is built from TRBV4-1 and TRBJ2-1, with D perhaps matching TRBD1 (6 bases). V gave up 4 bases and J gave up 4 bases, with 20 bases separating them. Germline CDR1 MGHRA, CDR2 YSYEKL. This CDR3 region has 17 residues.

This clonotype was observed many times. The rearrangement uses TRBV27 and TRBJ2-7; tentatively, D is TRBD1 or TRBD2 (5 bases each). In germline, CDR1 is MNHEY, CDR2 SMNVEV (reference sequence). Trimming stripped 3 bases from V and 0 bases from J, with 15 bases between. This CDR3 has 16 amino acids. The CDR3 sequence: CASSFGTNLSSYEQYF. CDR3 nucleotide sequence: TGTGCCAGCAGTTTCGGGACCAATCTGAGCTCCTACGAGCAGTACTTC.

This clonotype was seen a handful of times. This may be a read error, as it is one base from a much larger clone. The V gene is TRBV11-3, the J gene TRBJ1-2, with 10 bases fitting TRBD1. Germline V CDR1 and CDR2: SGHNT, YENEEA. This CDR3 spans 16 amino acids. The CDR3 DNA follows: TGTGCCAGCGGCTTAGATCCCGACAGGGGGCCGGATGGCTACACCTTC. As protein: CASGLDPDRGPDGYTF.

This clonotype has ten or more counts. The chain has TRBV9 and TRBJ1-1, with unresolved D. CDR1 and CDR2 from the germline V gene are SGDLS and YYNGEE. V lost 4 bases, J lost 0 bases, and 16 bases lay in between. This CDR3 contains 16 residues. DNA of the CDR3: TGTGCCAGCAGCCACGGCTGGGCGGACTTGAACACTGAAGCTTTCTTT. Amino acids: CASSHGWADLNTEAFF.

V usage is TRBV7-8 and J usage is TRBJ2-7; maybe TRBD2 (5 bases). V shed 3 bases and J shed 3 bases, with 12 bases lying between them. CDR3 length: 14 residues. The germline V gene has CDR1 SGHVS and CDR2 FQNEAQ. The DNA of the CDR3 is TGTGCCAGCAGCTTCCGGGATCCTGACTACGAGCAGTACTTC. Its protein product is CASSFRDPDYEQYF.

In this sample, this clonotype turned up many times. The chain has TRBV29-1 and TRBJ1-1; 8 positions agree with TRBD1. Trimming cost V 7 bases and J 5 bases; bases outside gene matches: 12. This CDR3 is built from 14 residues. Germline assignment: CDR1 SQVTM and CDR2 ANQGSEA. The CDR3 region is CSAPADRVWTEAFF. The CDR3 DNA reads TGCAGCGCCCCTGCGGACAGGGTGTGGACTGAAGCTTTCTTT.

This clonotype was picked up many times. The gene calls are TRBV12-5 and TRBJ1-5; D call uncertain. Trimming removed 4 bases at V and 0 bases at J, with 4 bases between. Germline CDR1 reads LGHNT; CDR2 reads FRNRAP. This CDR3 has 13 amino acids. In DNA, the CDR3 is TGTGCTAGTGGTTATGGTAGCAATCAGCCCCAGCATTTT. It encodes CASGYGSNQPQHF.

This clonotype appeared a few times. The rearrangement links TRBV7-2 to TRBJ1-6; 10 nucleotides align to TRBD1. CDR1 SGHTA and CDR2 FQGNSA come from the germline V gene. The CDR3 totals 14 residues. The junction had 4 bases not matched to a gene; V was cut back by 5 bases and J by 9 bases. CDR3 sequence reads: CASSHGTGASPLHF. As DNA, the CDR3 is TGTGCCAGCAGCCACGGGACAGGGGCTTCACCCCTCCACTTT.

The chain employs TRBV20-1 and TRBJ2-7; D may be TRBD1 or TRBD2 (5 bases each). CDR1 and CDR2 (germline): DFQATT, SNEGSKA (reference sequence). Trimming stripped 3 bases from V and 3 bases from J, with 18 bases between. The CDR3 covers 15 residues. CDR3 residues: CSASVRESDHYEQYF. The CDR3 nucleotides read TGCAGTGCTAGTGTCAGGGAGTCGGACCACTACGAGCAGTACTTC.

This clonotype was found a few times. With a much larger clone just one base away, this may be a read error. The V gene is TRBV7-3, the J gene TRBJ1-1; tentatively, D is TRBD1 (6 bases). CDR1 and CDR2 (germline): SGHTA, FQGTGA. The CDR3 spans 15 residues. The CDR3 sequence: CAGSSTYRVNTEAFF. The CDR3, as DNA: TGTGCCGGCAGCTCAACCTACAGGGTGAACACTGAAGCTTTCTTT.

Many counts were recorded for this clonotype. The rearrangement uses TRBV9 and TRBJ1-2; D remains ambiguous. Germline CDR1 is SGDLS and CDR2 is YYNGEE. This CDR3 has 12 amino acids. V gave up 3 bases and J gave up 5 bases, with 8 bases separating them. Here the CDR3 reads CASSERAYGYTF. The CDR3 DNA sequence: TGTGCCAGCAGCGAGAGGGCGTATGGCTACACCTTC. Complete variable domain (other parts from reference TRBV9 and TRBJ1-2): DSGVTQTPKHLITATGQRVTLRCSPRSGDLSVYWYQQSLDQGLQFLIQYYNGEERAKGNILERFSAQQFPDLHSELNLSSLELGDSALYFCASSERAYGYTFGSGTRLTVV.

This clonotype has just a few counts. The rearrangement uses TRBV4-3 and TRBJ2-7, with 8 bases identical to TRBD2. The CDR3 is 18 amino acids. Germline-derived CDR1 and CDR2 are LGHNA and YSLEER. V lost 2 bases and J lost 2; bases outside the gene matches: 14. CDR3 sequence: CASSQWAFLREVPYEQYF. CDR3 DNA: TGCGCCAGCAGCCAATGGGCATTTTTGCGGGAGGTTCCCTACGAGCAGTACTTC.

This clonotype turned up a few times. As DNA, the CDR3 is TGTGCCAGCAGACGTATCCTTTTGGCGGACTTCACAGATACGCAGTATTTT. This sequence encodes CASRRILLADFTDTQYF. The chain is built from TRBV4-2 and TRBJ2-3; tentative D call: TRBD2 (5 bases). The CDR3 totals 17 residues. Trimming removed 6 bases at V and 2 bases at J, with 21 bases between. Germline V lookup: CDR1 LGHNA, CDR2 YNFKEQ.

This clonotype has at least ten counts. The chain is built from TRBV9 and TRBJ1-5; D gene ambiguous. Germline CDR1 and CDR2: SGDLS and YYNGEE. Between the trimmed V and J ends, which lost 0 bases and 2 bases, there was a span of 9 bases. CDR3 length: 15 residues. This CDR3 reads CASSVGTEGNQPQHF. CDR3 sequence (DNA): TGTGCCAGCAGCGTAGGGACGGAAGGCAATCAGCCCCAGCATTTT.

This clonotype has a count of ten or more. The gene calls are TRBV12-3 or TRBV12-4 and TRBJ1-1; D may be TRBD1 (6 bases). This CDR3 contains 13 residues. V was shortened by 4 bases and J by 3 bases, with 9 bases between the two germline ends. The chain's CDR3 is CASSSGADTEAFF. The CDR3 nucleotides are TGTGCCAGCAGTTCAGGGGCGGACACTGAAGCTTTCTTT.

This chain connects TRBV27 to TRBJ2-1, with D possibly being TRBD2 (5 bases). The V end was cut by 6 bases, the J end by 5 bases, with 26 bases between. Germline V gene data show CDR1 as MNHEY and CDR2 as SMNVEV (reference sequence). The CDR3 length is 18 residues. The CDR3 protein is CASSRRMGLASYHNEQFF. The CDR3, as DNA: TGTGCCAGCAGCCGGCGTATGGGGTTGGCTAGCTACCACAATGAGCAGTTCTTC.

This clonotype was observed a handful of times. The chain is built from TRBV6-1 and TRBJ2-2; 7 positions agree with TRBD1. The germline gives CDR1 MNHNS, CDR2 SASEGT. The ends lost 7 bases at V and 1 base at J; junction bases unmatched: 3. The CDR3 covers 14 residues. DNA of the CDR3: TGTGCCAGCAAGCACAGGGGGAACACCGGGGAGCTGTTTTTT. Encoded protein: CASKHRGNTGELFF.

This clonotype came up many times. This rearrangement joins TRBV12-3 or TRBV12-4 to TRBJ2-1, with 11 nucleotides matching TRBD2. V was pared by 6 bases and J by 3 bases, with 4 bases of the junction left unmatched. The length of the CDR3 is 15 residues. This chain's CDR3 is CASRQTSGSYNEQFF. DNA for the CDR3: TGTGCCAGCAGGCAAACTAGCGGGAGCTACAATGAGCAGTTCTTC.

The V gene is TRBV12-3 or TRBV12-4, the J gene TRBJ2-3; D may be TRBD2 (5 bases). Deletions cut 6 bases from V and 4 bases from J, with 14 bases between. The CDR3 runs 14 residues. The CDR3 DNA reads TGTGCCAGCAGATACGGTGGGCGGGCAGATACGCAGTATTTT. Translating it yields CASRYGGRADTQYF.

This clonotype has a count of ten or more. The rearrangement links TRBV12-5 to TRBJ2-1; perhaps D is TRBD1 or TRBD2 (6 bases each). The length of the CDR3 is 15 residues. The germline V gene has CDR1 LGHNT and CDR2 FRNRAP. Trimming cost V 0 bases and J 8 bases, with 14 bases left between them. The CDR3 nucleotides are TGTGCTAGTGGTTTGGTATTAGAAAGGGGGGATGAGCAGTTCTTC. As protein: CASGLVLERGDEQFF.

The sample holds a few counts of this clonotype. The J gene is TRBJ2-3, the V gene TRBV5-1; tentatively, D is TRBD1 (6 bases). The CDR3 sequence is 15 residues long. V was pared by 3 bases and J by 0 bases, with 11 bases between. Germline V CDR1 and CDR2: SGHRS, YFSETQ. DNA of the CDR3: TGCGCCAGCAGCTGGGACATAACTAGCACAGATACGCAGTATTTT. This encodes CASSWDITSTDTQYF.